Reported below is one T cell receptor beta chain. This clone was recorded a few times. No cognate antigen has been identified for it. No qualities accompany the bases; no much larger clone lies one base away. Library preparation was by the immunoSEQ multiplex PCR assay. For the multiplex PCR, a mixture combining 60 forward primers for TCR Vbeta segments and 13 reverse primers for TCR Jbeta segments was used. The CDR3 region of rearranged TCR beta genes was amplified from genomic DNA by a multiplex PCR assay. On the Illumina HiSeq System, the amplified TCR beta libraries were sequenced as 87-base-pair reads. In the original analysis: In a later analysis, roughly 80 million unique TCR beta chains were counted across the approximately 670 repertoires, and roughly 10 million of these chains were shared by at least two donors. A nearest-neighbor algorithm error-corrected the raw reads and collapsed the reads into unique sequences, merging closely related sequences to remove PCR and sequencing errors. Alignment of CDR3 sequences to IMGT reference sequences was used to assign V, D and J gene segments. For a sequence to be retained, a match of at least six nucleotides was required to both a V gene segment and a J gene segment. Rearrangements were called productive when the CDR3 lacked stop codons and stayed in frame with V and J; all others were non-productive. CDR3 was defined according to IMGT convention as the region running from the second conserved V-encoded cysteine to the conserved J-encoded phenylalanine. Sequences without an unambiguous match to a single V gene segment were excluded from the earlier analysis of about 630 of the donors. An earlier analysis of around 600 of the donors classified V segments as functional when productive rearrangements were above 56.7% and as segregating when the standard deviation between donors was above 5%. A statistical classification framework was developed to diagnose cytomegalovirus status using the catalog of TCR beta chain sequences. V and J gene assignment, in a later analysis, came from comparing TCR nucleotide sequences with IMGT/GENE-DB human TR gene sequences. A later analysis assigned CDR3 sequences and most-parsimonious VDJ recombination scenarios with the TCRdist pipeline. In a later analysis, each TCR beta chain was defined by its CDR3 amino acid sequence together with its V-gene family, and reads lacking a unique V-gene family were excluded. In a later analysis, a few hundred highly shared, low-generation-probability nucleotide sequences were removed to address suspected cross-contamination and a sequencing artifact. For each public chain, a later analysis derived a clonal expansion index from normalized ranks of inferred template counts within each repertoire. Generation probabilities in a later analysis came from a VDJ recombination model fitted to out-of-frame rearrangements, and those results were checked against IGoR. In a later analysis, TCR-TCR, TCR-HLA and TCR-CMV co-occurrence was scored with hypergeometric tests, and a repertoire-size bias correction was applied to TCR pairs. To estimate false discovery rates, a later analysis permuted the HLA or CMV assignments 20 times. In a later analysis, co-occurring TCRs were grouped using DBSCAN, and TCRdist sequence similarity was added for clustering within HLA-allele-positive subsets. Repertoires with fewer than 30,000 or more than 120,000 public chains, plus five repertoires with anomalous nucleotide sharing, were excluded from co-occurrence clustering. As stored in TCRdb, this immuneACCESS dataset retains in-frame rearrangements with V and J assigned. A fraction of the clones does not appear; measured against another copy, unresolved V genes explain less than half of the discrepancy, and the remainder lacks a known reason. D and trimming were read from the DNA, whereas the V and J calls and clone size are those reported in that table. This sample comprises some 140,000 clones, 80% to 85% of them detected only once. Less than 1.5% of the sample goes to the ten largest clones.

This specimen belongs to a study of cytomegalovirus exposure and HLA in healthy donors (dated 2017 in TCRdb). With regard to the full study: According to an earlier analysis of a few hundred of the donors, 150 million to 200 million T cells yielded roughly 100 million unique TCR beta sequences and less than 300 Gb of sequence data. Donor age, sex, ethnicity and CMV serostatus were collected together with the repertoire data. Among roughly 400 genotyped donors of the cohort, an average of approximately 240,000 unique TCR beta nucleotide sequences was sequenced per donor, of which 15% to 20% were non-productive. In a later analysis, previously published TCR beta repertoires from some 640 donors were re-analyzed and high-resolution HLA genotyping was added so that TCR occurrence patterns could be studied. The study used immunosequencing to profile the T cell repertoires of several hundred subjects and linked those repertoires to cytomegalovirus serostatus. The genetic ancestry cluster associated with self-reported Caucasian donors included over 65% of the 398 genotyped donors. In a later genetic analysis, genome-wide SNP genotypes for about 65% of the 666 donors were used, and that subset was treated as a discovery cohort. The number of donors typed differed by locus, with roughly 629-640 for A, B, C, DRB1 and DQB1, around 560 for DQA1, 600 to 610 for DPA1, and approximately 470 for DPB1. An earlier analysis of some 500 of the donors applied high-throughput TCR beta sequencing to assess whether each TCR beta V gene segment acted as functional or pseudogenic. Rather than drawing on any new phenotypic data, the later analysis identified candidate immune exposures from TCR beta sequences and the way those sequences occurred across donors. HLA typing included class I and class II loci at four-digit resolution. A separate validation cohort of roughly 110 different subjects was used in addition to the roughly 670-subject first cohort. The aim of the study was to test whether cataloging public T cell receptors could identify signatures of past pathogen exposure. Several DR-DQ haplotypes were handled as single units for association and clustering because linkage in the cohort was strong. The study combined high-throughput TCR immunosequencing, statistical association of individual TCRs with disease status, and machine learning to predict cytomegalovirus infection status. Every discovery cohort repertoire had been produced on one sequencing platform. Roughly 300 gigabases of sequencing data and approximately 85 million unique TCR sequences were included in an early release covering about 700 HLA-typed donors.

V is shortened by 2 bases, J by 10 bases, and the region joining them spans 9 bases. Measured from the cysteine to the phenylalanine, the CDR3 is 13 residues long. Just the 39-base CDR3 DNA is kept, in frame starting at base 1. CDR1 and CDR2 are read off the germline V gene (reference sequence) as SEHNR and FQNEAQ. The cohort comprised some 680 healthy bone marrow donors. All cohort members were sampled while nominally healthy, although unrecorded immune exposures were likely present. The donor was CMV seropositive and was included in the group of 250 to 300 seropositive cohort members. A peripheral blood sample was collected from each donor, and TCR beta sequencing was performed on peripheral blood mononuclear cells. The Qiagen DNeasy Blood Extraction Kit was used to extract genomic DNA from the blood cell samples. The paper as a whole reports these results and caveats: In a later analysis, HLA-associated TCR beta chains were found to be more clonally expanded and to have lower generation probabilities than equally common non-associated chains. A later genetic analysis associated a missense DCLRE1C variant with V-gene and J-gene trimming of TCR beta chains, and an independent cohort replicated the association. In both the original and validation cohorts, the classifier was reported to diagnose cytomegalovirus status with high specificity and sensitivity. In the study, 150 to 200 TCR beta chains were listed as associated with cytomegalovirus. Correlated functional status among segregating V segments might be attributable to linkage disequilibrium, but an unknown experimental factor could not be ruled out. In an earlier analysis of more than 500 of the donors, most TCR beta V segments appeared in productive rearrangements about 87% or about 30% of the time, broadly matching IMGT annotations. The earlier analysis of 587 of the donors excluded 15 to 20 rarely observed V segments, including chromosome 9 orphons, because counts were too low. Because some donors lacked HLA typing at each locus, the association tests relied only on the typed subset. A later analysis found that TCR association rates varied across HLA loci, with DRB1 alleles showing the most associated TCRs and HLA-C alleles the fewest. At a false discovery rate of 0.05, a later analysis linked fewer than 20,000 TCR beta sequences to specific HLA alleles. In a later analysis, most CMV-associated TCR beta chains were found to appear HLA-restricted, with HLA associations seemingly driven largely by CMV exposure. Strong co-occurrence of HLA alleles, especially DR and DQ, made assigning TCR associations to individual alleles difficult. The authors suggested that the approach could potentially be generalized to other disease states and immunological phenotypes. Across donors, most TCR sequences were observed very rarely, whereas some public TCRs were present in many individuals. Immune exposure information for the cohort was limited to CMV serostatus. Presence/absence analyses assumed roughly uniform sequencing depth across donors, an assumption that may not hold. Compared with the roughly 670-donor mean, donors in an Asian-associated ancestry cluster had fewer N-insertions in productive TCRs, according to a later genetic analysis. Several of the top co-occurrence clusters appeared to be linked to parvovirus B19, influenza, CMV and Epstein-Barr virus, according to a later analysis. This cohort had only TCR beta chains sequenced, and the lack of alpha or paired-chain data limited which features could be detected. A few of the identified cytomegalovirus-associated TCR beta chains were confirmed in vitro to be specific for cytomegalovirus antigens. Some IMGT-functional V segments, including TRBV6-2 and TRBV6-3, could not be told apart with the 87-base-pair reads, so those segments were excluded. A cluster of highly shared sequence variants was judged likely to be a technical artifact of the sequencing pipeline. A further reported finding was that TCR beta sequences accurately predicted the HLA-A and HLA-B alleles for most subjects in the first cohort.

Sequencing was done on a sample of PBMCs. The V gene is TRBV7-9 and the J gene is TRBJ1-6; no confident D gene assignment can be made. The source of this sequence is a male donor in good health and CMV-seropositive. The nucleotides are TGTGCCAGCAGCTTACTTATGAGCTCACCCCTCCACTTT. Its coded protein is CASSLLMSSPLHF. With the rest looked up from the reference TRBV7-9 and TRBJ1-6 genes rather than sequenced, the full variable domain is DTGVSQNPRHKITKRGQNVTFRCDPISEHNRLYWYRQTLGQGPEFLTYFQNEAQLEKSRLLSDRFSAERPKGSFSTLEIQRTEQGDSAMYLCASSLLMSSPLHFGNGTRLTVT.